The 23 T cell receptor beta chains given below trace back to one sample, sequenced in a study of T-cell memory formation after mild COVID-19. TCRdb independently ran MiXCR on the 5' RACE reads; one entry per CDR3 protein. The table includes about 110,000 distinct CDR3 sequences, roughly an eighth detected once. The material sequenced was PBMCs or a T cell subset sorted from them (not recorded which). These TCRs come from an adult woman who had mild COVID-19 (a few samples of this study predate the infection). Cell type and time point are not known.

The rearrangement links TRBV19 to TRBJ2-2, with unresolved D. Germline V gene sequence: CDR1 LNHDA, CDR2 SQIVND (reference sequence). V was clipped by 9 bases and J by 8 bases, with 19 bases between them. The length of the CDR3 is 14 residues. The CDR3 bases are TGTGCCAGCGTCGACACGGAGTGGACGGGGGAGCTGTTTTTT. It is translated as CASVDTEWTGELFF. The whole variable domain, filled in from reference TRBV19 and TRBJ2-2, reads DGGITQSPKYLFRKEGQNVTLSCEQNLNHDAMYWYRQDPGQGLRLIYYSQIVNDFQKGDIAEGYSVSREKKESFPLTVTSAQKNPTAFYLCASVDTEWTGELFFGEGSRLTVL.

This clonotype was counted between two and nine times. This chain joins TRBV29-1 and TRBJ2-5; D unresolved. Germline CDR1 is SQVTM and CDR2 is ANQGSEA. The CDR3 consists of 13 residues. V lost 4 bases to trimming and J lost 4 bases, with 13 bases between them. The CDR3 DNA is TGCAGCGTTGGTCAACTTGGGTTAGAGACCCAGTACTTC. Its protein product is CSVGQLGLETQYF. The full variable domain, rest sourced from reference TRBV29-1 and TRBJ2-5, is SAVISQKPSRDICQRGTSLTIQCQVDSQVTMMFWYRQQPGQSLTLIATANQGSEATYESGFVIDKFPISRPNLTFSTLTVSNMSPEDSSIYLCSVGQLGLETQYFGPGTRLLVL.

This clonotype has a handful of counts. The chain recombines TRBV5-6 with TRBJ1-6, with TRBD1 matching over 9 bases. V trimming: 4 bases; J trimming: 10 bases; junction bases outside the gene matches: 6. The germline V gene has CDR1 SGHDT and CDR2 YYEEEE. The CDR3 has 14 amino acids. The CDR3 reads CASSHTGGGSPLHF. The CDR3 nucleotides are TGTGCCAGCAGCCACACAGGGGGCGGATCACCCCTCCACTTT.

About this clonotype: One end of the junction fails to match germline, which may point to a read error. The V gene is TRBV11-2, the J gene TRBJ2-1, with D unresolved. The CDR3 spans 12 residues. The germline gives CDR1 SGHAT, CDR2 FQNNGV. CDR3 sequence reads: CASSIEYNEQFF. DNA of the CDR3: TGTGCCAGCAGCATAGAGTACAATGAGCAGTTCTTC.

The V and J genes are TRBV9 and TRBJ2-7; the D gene is possibly TRBD2 (5 bases). The CDR3 length is 13 residues. V lost 0 bases, J lost 9 bases, and 13 bases lay in between. Germline lookup yields CDR1 SGDLS and CDR2 YYNGEE. CDR3 nucleotides: TGTGCCAGCAGCGTAGATGGAGGTTCCGTGCAGTACTTC. Protein sequence: CASSVDGGSVQYF.

The chain couples TRBV27 to TRBJ2-7; a possible D gene is TRBD1 (7 bases). V lost 5 bases to trimming and J lost 3 bases, with 23 bases between them. This CDR3 has 17 amino acids. Germline V gene sequence: CDR1 MNHEY, CDR2 SMNVEV (reference sequence). CDR3 amino acids: CASSATALPQGGYEQYF. The CDR3 DNA sequence: TGTGCCAGCAGTGCTACGGCTTTGCCGCAGGGGGGCTACGAGCAGTACTTC.

This clonotype was recorded many times. The chain recombines TRBV13 with TRBJ2-7; D not resolved. CDR3 length equals 15 residues. Germline V lookup: CDR1 PRHDT, CDR2 FYEKMQ (reference sequence). The ends were cut back, 1 base at V and 3 bases at J, with 13 bases in the middle. The CDR3 DNA follows: TGTGCCAGCAGCTTAGCCGGATCAGCAAACTACGAGCAGTACTTC. This sequence encodes CASSLAGSANYEQYF.

This chain links TRBV20-1 with TRBJ2-1; D is unresolved. The CDR3 totals 13 residues. Germline lookup yields CDR1 DFQATT and CDR2 SNEGSKA (reference sequence). V lost 1 base to trimming and J lost 4 bases, with 8 bases between them. This CDR3 is CSARVRNYNEQFF. CDR3 sequence (DNA): TGCAGTGCTAGAGTTCGAAATTACAATGAGCAGTTCTTC.

The gene calls are TRBV7-9 and TRBJ2-7; possibly TRBD1 for D (5 bases). CDR3 size: 15 residues. V dropped 5 bases and J dropped 3 bases, with 17 bases sitting between them. Germline values: CDR1 SEHNR, CDR2 FQNEAQ (reference sequence). The chain's CDR3 is CASSPPGPVFYEQYF. The DNA of the CDR3 is TGTGCCAGCAGCCCTCCAGGGCCTGTTTTCTACGAGCAGTACTTC.

The chain combines TRBV5-5 with TRBJ2-2; no firm D call. The CDR3 is 12 amino acids. The V gene's germline CDR1 is SGHKS and CDR2 YYEKEE (reference sequence). V lost 6 bases to trimming and J lost 9 bases, with 12 bases between them. CDR3 loop: CASKLLGRELFF. The CDR3 bases are TGTGCCAGCAAACTCCTCGGCCGGGAGCTGTTTTTT.

This clonotype was seen a few times. The V gene is TRBV29-1, the J gene TRBJ1-1; possible D gene TRBD1, 5 bases. V was trimmed by 3 bases and J by 6 bases, leaving 11 bases between them. Germline V gene data show CDR1 as SQVTM and CDR2 as ANQGSEA. The CDR3 spans 12 residues. This chain's CDR3 is CSVEGLEAEAFF. In DNA, the CDR3 is TGCAGCGTTGAGGGGCTGGAGGCTGAAGCTTTCTTT.

The chain carries TRBV5-6 and TRBJ1-5; D ambiguous. CDR3 length equals 15 residues. In germline, CDR1 is SGHDT, CDR2 YYEEEE. Trimming removed 0 bases at V and 4 bases at J, with 11 bases between. CDR3 DNA: TGTGCCAGCAGCTTGGGGGGTTGCTCAAATCAGCCCCAGCATTTT. As protein: CASSLGGCSNQPQHF.

The chain is built from TRBV20-1 and TRBJ1-5; D not resolved. The CDR3 spans 15 residues. Trimming took 1 base from V and 5 from J, leaving 15 bases between them. Germline V CDR1 and CDR2: DFQATT, SNEGSKA (reference sequence). The CDR3 nucleotides are TGCAGTGCTAGAGCGTACGGGGAGCCAGATCAGCCCCAGCATTTT. Its translation is CSARAYGEPDQPQHF.

This clonotype was found a few times. The chain's CDR3 is CASAGRMNTGELFF. The CDR3 nucleotides read TGTGCCAGTGCGGGACGGATGAACACCGGGGAGCTGTTTTTT. The chain couples TRBV24-1 to TRBJ2-2; the D gene is possibly TRBD2 (6 bases). Trimming left V 11 bases short and J 1 base short, with 13 bases between. The germline gives CDR1 KGHDR, CDR2 SFDVKD. This CDR3 is 14 amino acids long.

This clonotype appeared many times. The chain has TRBV5-6 and TRBJ2-7; D is unresolved. CDR1 is SGHDT and CDR2 is YYEEEE in the germline V gene. CDR3 size: 13 residues. The V gene lost 4 bases and the J gene lost 4 bases, with 12 bases spanning the gap. CDR3 residues: CASSRSGVYEQYF. The CDR3 DNA follows: TGTGCCAGCAGCCGAAGTGGCGTGTACGAGCAGTACTTC.

The chain links TRBV29-1 to TRBJ2-1; D is ambiguous. The length of the CDR3 is 12 residues. Trimming removed 5 bases at V and 7 bases at J, with 12 bases between. CDR1 and CDR2 from the germline V gene are SQVTM and ANQGSEA. As DNA, the CDR3 is TGCAGCGTTCTGGTGGTCGGGAATGAGCAGTTCTTC. It encodes CSVLVVGNEQFF.

This clonotype came up many times. CDR3 bases: TGTGCCAGCAGTAACCCGGGACAGGGTTTCCCAGATACGCAGTATTTT. The encoded protein is CASSNPGQGFPDTQYF. The V call is TRBV6-5, the J call TRBJ2-3; 9 positions agree with TRBD1. Germline-derived CDR1 and CDR2 are MNHEY and SVGAGI. The CDR3 sequence is 16 residues long. V lost 5 bases, J lost 4 bases, and 10 bases stayed unmatched.

This clonotype was counted between two and nine times. The rearrangement links TRBV12-3 or TRBV12-4 to TRBJ2-2; D may be TRBD2 (6 bases). CDR3 length equals 16 residues. Trimming shortened V by 1 base and J by 3 bases, and 12 bases separated the two germline ends. In DNA form, the CDR3 reads TGTGCCAGCAGTTTAGTTTGGGGCGGGGACACCGGGGAGCTGTTTTTT. This translates into CASSLVWGGDTGELFF.

The chain employs TRBV5-1 and TRBJ2-1; either TRBD1 or TRBD2 may fit D (6 bases each). This CDR3 is built from 13 residues. Per the germline V gene, CDR1 is SGHRS and CDR2 is YFSETQ. V lost 4 bases and J lost 7, with 12 bases in between. The CDR3 reads CASSRPGANEQFF. The DNA of the CDR3 is TGCGCCAGCAGCCGCCCGGGGGCTAATGAGCAGTTCTTC.

This sequence joins TRBV30 and TRBJ2-3; 9 bases map to TRBD2. V gave up 2 bases and J gave up 2 bases; unmatched junction bases: 8. The CDR3 contains 16 residues. Germline V CDR1 and CDR2: GTSNPN, SVGIG (reference sequence). The CDR3 sequence is CAWSRVSGSLTDTQYF. CDR3 bases: TGTGCCTGGAGTCGGGTTAGCGGGAGCCTCACAGATACGCAGTATTTT.

The chain joins TRBV7-8 to TRBJ2-7; D is unresolved. The CDR3 extends over 13 amino acids. Trimming removed 0 bases at V and 6 bases at J, with 9 bases between. CDR1 is SGHVS, CDR2 FQNEAQ, per germline. The CDR3 spells CASSLAVWVEQYF. The DNA for the CDR3 is TGTGCCAGCAGCTTAGCAGTGTGGGTCGAGCAGTACTTC. Full variable domain (remainder filled in from reference TRBV7-8 and TRBJ2-7): GAGVSQSPRYKVAKRGQDVALRCDPISGHVSLFWYQQALGQGPEFLTYFQNEAQLDKSGLPSDRFFAERPEGSVSTLKIQRTQQEDSAVYLCASSLAVWVEQYFGPGTRLTVT.

This clonotype has only a few counts. This chain joins TRBV24-1 and TRBJ2-3; no clear D. The CDR3 has 15 residues. The V gene lost 4 bases and the J gene lost 0 bases, with 10 bases spanning the gap. The germline gives CDR1 KGHDR, CDR2 SFDVKD. The CDR3 DNA is TGTGCCACCAGTGAGGATATATCTAGCACAGATACGCAGTATTTT. Translating it yields CATSEDISSTDTQYF.

This clonotype was seen a handful of times. The V and J genes are TRBV5-1 and TRBJ2-4, with 8 bases fitting TRBD2. Germline loops: CDR1 SGHRS, CDR2 YFSETQ. The CDR3 is 19 amino acids. The J segment lost 0 bases and the V segment lost 3 bases, leaving 14 bases of the junction unmatched. CDR3 sequence: CASSSRSGRGGLAKNIQYF. CDR3 nucleotides: TGCGCCAGCAGCTCCCGTTCGGGACGGGGGGGTTTAGCCAAAAACATTCAGTACTTC.